These 7 T cell receptor beta chains came from one sample sequenced in a study of blood T cell repertoires in COVID-19. TCRdb keeps only in-frame clones here, not all; method: immunoSEQ multiplex PCR. The sample includes under 400,000 clones, more than 70% seen only once; the top ten take around 1.9%. The material sequenced was PBMCs or T cells enriched from blood (not recorded which). These receptors were obtained from a man aged 35-49 years in a cohort exposed to, infected with or recovered from COVID-19 (not recorded which).

CDR3 amino acids: CASSSQTTGTEAFF. The CDR3 region has the DNA TGTGCCAGCAGTTCTCAAACGACAGGCACTGAAGCTTTCTTT. The chain recombines TRBV6-5 with TRBJ1-1; maybe TRBD1 (6 bases). V lost 4 bases and J 4 bases, leaving 13 bases between the germline ends. The CDR3 contains 14 residues. Germline V gene sequence: CDR1 MNHEY, CDR2 SVGAGI.

The chain is built from TRBV5-5 and TRBJ2-5; D is possibly TRBD2 (5 bases). The CDR3 length is 17 residues. Looked up from germline, CDR1 is SGHKS and CDR2 is YYEKEE (reference sequence). V was clipped by 0 bases and J by 7 bases, with 22 bases between them. The CDR3: CASSLAGLAKKLGTQYF. The DNA of the CDR3 is TGTGCCAGCAGCTTGGCCGGTCTAGCCAAAAAATTAGGGACCCAGTACTTC. Based on the CDR3 plus reference TRBV5-5 and TRBJ2-5, the full variable domain is DAGVTQSPTHLIKTRGQQVTLRCSPISGHKSVSWYQQVLGQGPQFIFQYYEKEERGRGNFPDRFSARQFPNYSSELNVNALLLGDSALYLCASSLAGLAKKLGTQYFGPGTRLLVL.

This clone occurred once. This chain joins TRBV5-1 and TRBJ1-2; 7 nucleotides match TRBD1. This CDR3 has 14 amino acids. J gave up 6 bases and V 0 bases, and 5 bases lay outside the gene matches. Germline V gives CDR1 SGHRS, CDR2 YFSETQ. The DNA of the CDR3 is TGCGCCAGCAGCTTGGGCCGGACAGGCCATGGCTACACCTTC. It yields the protein CASSLGRTGHGYTF.

The genes are TRBV7-9 and TRBJ2-7; TRBD1 matches at 8 bases. Germline V CDR1 and CDR2: SEHNR, FQNEAQ (reference sequence). V dropped 5 bases and J dropped 6; count of bases not matched to a gene: 9. The CDR3 totals 14 residues. In DNA form, the CDR3 reads TGTGCCAGCAGCGTAGACAGGGGTCCCATCGAGCAGTACTTC. This sequence encodes CASSVDRGPIEQYF.

The gene calls are TRBV7-9 and TRBJ2-3, with TRBD2 identical over 8 bases. Looked up from germline, CDR1 is SEHNR and CDR2 is FQNEAQ (reference sequence). There are 17 residues in the CDR3. J lost 0 bases, V lost 3 bases, and 8 bases had no gene match. The CDR3, as DNA: TGTGCCAGCAGCTTGGGGGGCGCTAGCGGGAGCACAGATACGCAGTATTTT. Encoded protein: CASSLGGASGSTDTQYF.

The chain couples TRBV10-2 to TRBJ1-6; D remains ambiguous. V was pared by 0 bases and J by 5 bases, with 14 bases between. This CDR3 comprises 17 residues. CDR1 WSHSY and CDR2 SAAADI come from the germline V gene. The CDR3 protein is CASSESRGSANNSPLHF. The CDR3 bases are TGCGCCAGCAGTGAGTCGCGGGGAAGTGCCAATAATTCACCCCTCCACTTT.

The CDR3 region is CASSLWRGFSGNTIYF. In DNA, the CDR3 is TGTGCCAGCAGCTTGTGGCGGGGATTCTCTGGAAACACCATATATTTT. The chain couples TRBV5-6 to TRBJ1-3; the D is unclear. This CDR3 spans 16 amino acids. The V gene lost 1 base and the J gene lost 0 bases, with 11 bases spanning the gap. Per germline, CDR1 SGHDT and CDR2 YYEEEE.